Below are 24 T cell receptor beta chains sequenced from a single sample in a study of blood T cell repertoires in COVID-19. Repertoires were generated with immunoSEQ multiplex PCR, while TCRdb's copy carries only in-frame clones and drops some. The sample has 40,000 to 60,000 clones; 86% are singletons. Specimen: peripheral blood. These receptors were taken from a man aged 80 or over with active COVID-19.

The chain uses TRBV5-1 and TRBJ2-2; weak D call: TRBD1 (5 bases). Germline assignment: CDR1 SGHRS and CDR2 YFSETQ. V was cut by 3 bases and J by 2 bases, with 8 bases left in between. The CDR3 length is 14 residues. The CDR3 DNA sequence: TGCGCCAGCAGCTCCCAGGGAAACACCGGGGAGCTGTTTTTT. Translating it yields CASSSQGNTGELFF.

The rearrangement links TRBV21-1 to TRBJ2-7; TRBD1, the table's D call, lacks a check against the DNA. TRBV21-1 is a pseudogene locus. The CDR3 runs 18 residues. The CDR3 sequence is CASSTRAPDRAGSYEQYF. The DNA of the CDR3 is TGTGCCAGCAGCACCCGGGCTCCAGACAGGGCGGGTTCCTACGAGCAGTACTTC.

The CDR3 nucleotides are TGTGCCAGCAACCCTCAGGGGGCAGGGGGCACTGAAGCTTTCTTT. It encodes CASNPQGAGGTEAFF. This chain links TRBV28 with TRBJ1-1; 8 bases fit TRBD1. This CDR3 has 15 amino acids. The germline V gene encodes CDR1 MDHEN and CDR2 SYDVKM. V lost 7 bases and J lost 4; bases outside the gene matches: 11. Variable domain in full (rest from reference TRBV28 and TRBJ1-1): DVKVTQSSRYLVKRTGEKVFLECVQDMDHENMFWYRQDPGLGLRLIYFSYDVKMKEKGDIPEGYSVSREKKERFSLILESASTNQTSMYLCASNPQGAGGTEAFFGQGTRLTVV.

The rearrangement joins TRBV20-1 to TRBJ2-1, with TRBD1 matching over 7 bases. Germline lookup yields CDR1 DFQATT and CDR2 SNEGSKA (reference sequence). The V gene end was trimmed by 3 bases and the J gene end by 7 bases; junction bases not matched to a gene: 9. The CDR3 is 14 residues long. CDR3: CSASRQGVGNEQFF. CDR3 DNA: TGCAGTGCTAGTCGCCAGGGGGTAGGTAATGAGCAGTTCTTC.

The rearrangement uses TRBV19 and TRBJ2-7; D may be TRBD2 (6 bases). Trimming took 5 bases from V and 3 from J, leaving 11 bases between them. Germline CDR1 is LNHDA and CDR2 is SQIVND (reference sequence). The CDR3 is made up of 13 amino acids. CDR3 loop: CASSVGGGYEQYF. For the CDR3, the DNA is TGTGCCAGTAGTGTGGGGGGAGGCTACGAGCAGTACTTC. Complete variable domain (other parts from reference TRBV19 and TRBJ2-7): DGGITQSPKYLFRKEGQNVTLSCEQNLNHDAMYWYRQDPGQGLRLIYYSQIVNDFQKGDIAEGYSVSREKKESFPLTVTSAQKNPTAFYLCASSVGGGYEQYFGPGTRLTVT.

Written as DNA, the CDR3 is TGTGCCAGCAGCAAAGGGAACAGGCCGAATCACAATGAGCAGTTCTTC. This sequence encodes CASSKGNRPNHNEQFF. The chain recombines TRBV21-1 with TRBJ2-1; no DNA check was done on the table's D call, TRBD1. TRBV21-1 constitutes a pseudogene. There are 16 residues in the CDR3.

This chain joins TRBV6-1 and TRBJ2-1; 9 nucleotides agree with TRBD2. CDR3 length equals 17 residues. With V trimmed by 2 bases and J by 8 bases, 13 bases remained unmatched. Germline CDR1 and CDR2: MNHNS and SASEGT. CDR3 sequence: CASSELAGTSSLDEQFF. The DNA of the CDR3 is TGTGCCAGCAGTGAATTAGCCGGGACTAGCTCGCTGGATGAGCAGTTCTTC.

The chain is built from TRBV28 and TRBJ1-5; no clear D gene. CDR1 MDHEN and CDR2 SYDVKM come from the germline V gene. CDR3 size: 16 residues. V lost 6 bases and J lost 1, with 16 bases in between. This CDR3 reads CASSRPRGGSNQPQHF. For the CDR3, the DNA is TGTGCCAGCAGCCGCCCACGAGGAGGGAGCAATCAGCCCCAGCATTTT.

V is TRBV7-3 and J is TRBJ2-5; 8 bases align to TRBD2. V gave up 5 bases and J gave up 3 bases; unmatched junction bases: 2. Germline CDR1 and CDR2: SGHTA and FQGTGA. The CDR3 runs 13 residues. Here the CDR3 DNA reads TGTGCCAGCAGCATTAGCGGGAAAGAGACCCAGTACTTC. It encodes CASSISGKETQYF.

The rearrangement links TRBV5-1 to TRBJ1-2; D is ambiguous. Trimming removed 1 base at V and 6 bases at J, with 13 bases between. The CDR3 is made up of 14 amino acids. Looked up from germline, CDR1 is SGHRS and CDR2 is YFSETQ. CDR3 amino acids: CASSLWAPGDGYTF. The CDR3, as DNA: TGCGCCAGCAGCTTGTGGGCCCCAGGCGATGGCTACACCTTC.

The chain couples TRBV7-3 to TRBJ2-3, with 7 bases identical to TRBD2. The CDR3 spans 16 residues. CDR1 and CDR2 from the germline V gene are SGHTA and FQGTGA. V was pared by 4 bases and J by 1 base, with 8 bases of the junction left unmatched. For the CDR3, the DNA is TGTGCCAGCAGCTCCGCCTTAGCGGGCGGCACAGATACGCAGTATTTT. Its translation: CASSSALAGGTDTQYF.

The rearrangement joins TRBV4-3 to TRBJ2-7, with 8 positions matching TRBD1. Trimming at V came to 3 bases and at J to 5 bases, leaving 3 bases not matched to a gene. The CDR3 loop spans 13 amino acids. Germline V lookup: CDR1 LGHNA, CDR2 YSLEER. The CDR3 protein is CASSQDRANEQYF. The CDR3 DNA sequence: TGCGCCAGCAGCCAGGACAGGGCCAACGAGCAGTACTTC.

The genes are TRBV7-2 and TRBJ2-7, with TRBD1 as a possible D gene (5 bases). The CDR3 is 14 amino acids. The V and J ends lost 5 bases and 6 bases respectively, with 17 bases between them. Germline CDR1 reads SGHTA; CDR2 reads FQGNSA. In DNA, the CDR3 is TGTGCCAGCAGCGACCTCCCAGGGCAGGGCGAGCAGTACTTC. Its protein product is CASSDLPGQGEQYF. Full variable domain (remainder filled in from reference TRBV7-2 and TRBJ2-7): GAGVSQSPSNKVTEKGKDVELRCDPISGHTALYWYRQSLGQGLEFLIYFQGNSAPDKSGLPSDRFSAERTGGSVSTLTIQRTQQEDSAVYLCASSDLPGQGEQYFGPGTRLTVT.

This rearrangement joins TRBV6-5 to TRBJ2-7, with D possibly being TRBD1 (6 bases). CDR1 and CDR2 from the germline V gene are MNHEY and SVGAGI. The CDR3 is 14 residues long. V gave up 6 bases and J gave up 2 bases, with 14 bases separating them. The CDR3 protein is CASRVQAGAYEQYF. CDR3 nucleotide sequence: TGTGCCAGCAGAGTTCAGGCAGGGGCCTACGAGCAGTACTTC.

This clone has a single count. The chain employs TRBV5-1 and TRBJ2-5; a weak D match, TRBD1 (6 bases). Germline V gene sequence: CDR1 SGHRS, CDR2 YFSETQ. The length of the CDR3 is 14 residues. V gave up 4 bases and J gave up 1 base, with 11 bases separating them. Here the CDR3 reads CASSPEDSQETQYF. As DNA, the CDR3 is TGCGCCAGCAGCCCGGAGGACAGCCAAGAGACCCAGTACTTC. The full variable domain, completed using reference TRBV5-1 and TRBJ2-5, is KAGVTQTPRYLIKTRGQQVTLSCSPISGHRSVSWYQQTPGQGLQFLFEYFSETQRNKGNFPGRFSGRQFSNSRSEMNVSTLELGDSALYLCASSPEDSQETQYFGPGTRLLVL.

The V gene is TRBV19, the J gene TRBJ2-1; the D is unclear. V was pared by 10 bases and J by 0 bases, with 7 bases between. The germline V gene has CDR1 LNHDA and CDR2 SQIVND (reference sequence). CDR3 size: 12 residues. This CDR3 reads CATASSYNEQFF. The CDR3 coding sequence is TGTGCCACCGCCAGCTCCTACAATGAGCAGTTCTTC.

CDR3 DNA: TGTGCCAGCAGTCCACTTAACACAGATACGCAGTATTTT. Translated: CASSPLNTDTQYF. This chain connects TRBV27 to TRBJ2-3; D remains ambiguous. Germline V gives CDR1 MNHEY, CDR2 SMNVEV (reference sequence). Trimming shortened V by 5 bases and J by 2 bases, and 8 bases separated the two germline ends. This CDR3 has 13 residues.

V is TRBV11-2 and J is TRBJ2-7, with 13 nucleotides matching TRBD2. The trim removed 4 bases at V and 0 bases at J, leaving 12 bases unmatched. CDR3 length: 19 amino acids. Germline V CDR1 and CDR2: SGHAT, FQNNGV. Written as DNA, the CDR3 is TGTGCCAGCAGCTCAATTAAGGGGGGACTAGCGGGAAGCTCCTACGAGCAGTACTTC. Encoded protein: CASSSIKGGLAGSSYEQYF.

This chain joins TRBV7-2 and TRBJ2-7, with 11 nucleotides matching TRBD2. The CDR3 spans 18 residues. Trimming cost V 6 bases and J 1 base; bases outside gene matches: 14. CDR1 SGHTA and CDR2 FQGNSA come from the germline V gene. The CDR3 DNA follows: TGTGCCAGCAGAGTTGAATCCCTAGCGGGAGGACCTTCCTACGAGCAGTACTTC. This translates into CASRVESLAGGPSYEQYF.

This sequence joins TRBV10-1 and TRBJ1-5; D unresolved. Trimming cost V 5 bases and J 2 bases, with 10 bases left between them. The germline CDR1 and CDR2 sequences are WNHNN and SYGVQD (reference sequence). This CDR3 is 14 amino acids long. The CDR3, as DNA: TGCGCCAGCAGTATAGACATATGCAATCAGCCCCAGCATTTT. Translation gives CASSIDICNQPQHF.

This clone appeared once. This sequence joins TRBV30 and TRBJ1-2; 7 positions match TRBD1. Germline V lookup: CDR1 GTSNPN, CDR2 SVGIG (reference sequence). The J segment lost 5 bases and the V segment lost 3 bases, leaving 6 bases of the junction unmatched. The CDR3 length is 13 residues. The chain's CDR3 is CAWSVDRAYGYTF. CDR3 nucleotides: TGTGCCTGGAGCGTTGACAGGGCTTATGGCTACACCTTC.

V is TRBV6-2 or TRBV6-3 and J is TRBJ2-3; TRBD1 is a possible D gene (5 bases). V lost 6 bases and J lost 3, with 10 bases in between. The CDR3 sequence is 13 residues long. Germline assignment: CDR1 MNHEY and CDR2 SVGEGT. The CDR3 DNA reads TGTGCCAGCAGGCCTACAGGAACAGATACGCAGTATTTT. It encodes CASRPTGTDTQYF.

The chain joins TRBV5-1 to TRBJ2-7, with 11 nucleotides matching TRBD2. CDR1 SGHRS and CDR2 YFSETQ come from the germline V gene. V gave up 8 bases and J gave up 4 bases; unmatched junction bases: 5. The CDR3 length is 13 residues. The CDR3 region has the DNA TGCGCCAGTTCTAGCGGGAGGAATTACGAGCAGTACTTC. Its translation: CASSSGRNYEQYF.

The CDR3 sequence: CASSLGTGNEQFF. The CDR3 DNA reads as TGCGCCAGCAGCTTAGGGACAGGGAATGAGCAGTTCTTC. The chain employs TRBV5-1 and TRBJ2-1; 9 positions agree with TRBD1. The V segment lost 2 bases and the J segment 7 bases; nucleotides outside the gene matches: 1. This CDR3 contains 13 residues. Per the germline V gene, CDR1 is SGHRS and CDR2 is YFSETQ.